A selection of T cell receptor beta chains follows, all from one sample in a study of CD8 T cells in Susac syndrome. MiXCR was run by TCRdb on the immunoSEQ multiplex PCR reads, yielding one entry per CDR3 protein. The sample lists about 190,000 distinct CDR3 sequences; approximately 96% were seen once. The sequencing input was CD4+ T cells from PBMCs. These receptors were obtained from a human donor with Susac syndrome. Each CDR3 is given with its conserved first and last residue. The D gene is left open where the match is weak. Rows may omit the clone size; those that give it use once, few, many or a size class.

d_call,v_call,j_call,clone_size,cdr3_aa,cdr3_nt
-,TRBV2,TRBJ2-7,-,CASSVAVHEQYF,TGTGCCAGCAGTGTAGCCGTCCACGAGCAGTACTTC
-,TRBV24-1,TRBJ2-5,-,CATSDSKTQYF,TGTGCCACCAGTGATTCCAAGACCCAGTACTTC
-,TRBV9,TRBJ1-4,-,CASSVGYASEKLFF,TGTGCCAGCAGCGTAGGTTACGCCAGTGAAAAACTGTTTTTT
-,TRBV30,TRBJ1-4,-,CAWSRSPDYNEKLFF,TGTGCCTGGAGTCGTAGCCCGGACTATAATGAAAAACTGTTTTTT
TRBD2,TRBV6-2/TRBV6-3,TRBJ2-3,-,CASSEPPLAGGRATQYF,TGTGCCAGCAGCGAACCTCCTCTAGCGGGGGGGCGGGCTACGCAGTATTTT
TRBD1,TRBV5-1,TRBJ2-3,-,CASSSTGGEDTQYF,TGCGCCAGCAGCTCCACAGGGGGCGAAGATACGCAGTATTTT
TRBD1,TRBV6-1,TRBJ2-1,-,CASSDSATGVSYNEQFF,TGTGCCAGCAGTGACAGCGCGACAGGGGTGTCCTACAATGAGCAGTTCTTC
TRBD2,TRBV27,TRBJ2-3,-,CASSYTSVRTDTQYF,TGTGCCAGCAGTTACACTAGCGTTCGCACAGATACGCAGTATTTT
-,TRBV10-3,TRBJ2-3,-,CAIRDFSTDTQYF,TGTGCCATCAGGGACTTTTCCACAGATACGCAGTATTTT
-,TRBV12-3/TRBV12-4,TRBJ2-7,-,CASSWGDSGLYEQYF,TGTGCCAGCAGTTGGGGGGACAGCGGCCTCTACGAGCAGTACTTC
-,TRBV29-1,TRBJ1-2,-,CSVPGGFYGYTF,TGCAGCGTTCCCGGGGGCTTCTATGGCTACACCTTC
TRBD2,TRBV15,TRBJ2-3,-,CATSGGLAGANRDTQYF,TGTGCCACCAGCGGTGGACTAGCGGGGGCCAACAGGGATACGCAGTATTTT
-,TRBV23-1,TRBJ2-7,-,CASAKTNSYEQYF,TGCGCCAGCGCGAAGACGAACTCCTACGAGCAGTACTTC
-,TRBV30,TRBJ2-3,-,CAWSVRQIQDTQYF,TGTGCCTGGAGTGTGAGACAGATTCAAGATACGCAGTATTTT
TRBD1,TRBV6-2/TRBV6-3,TRBJ2-2,-,CASSYPIDRAGELFF,TGTGCCAGCAGTTACCCCATAGACAGGGCCGGGGAGCTGTTTTTT
-,TRBV24-1,TRBJ2-3,-,CATSDPPLGADTQYF,TGTGCCACCAGTGACCCCCCCTTGGGAGCAGATACGCAGTATTTT
TRBD1,TRBV6-5,TRBJ1-1,-,CASSKDREAFF,TGTGCCAGCAGCAAGGACAGGGAAGCTTTCTTT
TRBD2,TRBV11-2,TRBJ2-1,once,CASSFRPGTSGGAGGEQFF,TGTGCCAGCAGCTTCCGTCCCGGGACTAGCGGGGGAGCGGGAGGGGAGCAGTTCTTC
-,TRBV25-1,TRBJ2-2,-,CASSRGWEAGELFF,TGTGCCAGTAGCAGGGGTTGGGAGGCCGGGGAGCTGTTTTTT
-,TRBV12-3/TRBV12-4,TRBJ1-5,-,CASSYLKQPQHF,TGTGCCAGCAGTTATCTTAAGCAGCCCCAGCATTTT
TRBD2,TRBV20-1,TRBJ2-5,-,CSARDLTSGGKETQYF,TGCAGTGCTAGAGACCTGACTAGCGGGGGGAAAGAGACCCAGTACTTC
TRBD2,TRBV20-1,TRBJ2-3,-,CSARALAGGLRDTQYF,TGCAGTGCTAGAGCACTAGCGGGGGGGCTAAGAGATACGCAGTATTTT
TRBD1,TRBV29-1,TRBJ2-2,-,CSVAQGARTGELFF,TGCAGCGTCGCTCAGGGGGCGCGAACCGGGGAGCTGTTTTTT